One T cell receptor (beta chain) is described in this entry. This table comes from immunoSEQ multiplex PCR, and its TCRdb copy is limited to in-frame clones, with some not included. The table lists approximately 100,000 clones, over 80% of them singletons. The data originate from a study of T cell changes during pregnancy in multiple sclerosis. The CDR3 length is 18 residues. J lost 4 bases, V lost 4 bases, and 16 bases had no gene match. Germline CDR1 is SEHNR and CDR2 is FQNEAQ (reference sequence). The origin of this receptor is a female donor with multiple sclerosis, enrolled in a pregnancy study. This sample comprised peripheral blood, obtained in the first trimester of pregnancy. The chain has TRBV7-9 and TRBJ2-5; 9 bases map to TRBD2. The CDR3 spells CASSSLGLAGSLRETQYF. The CDR3, as DNA: TGTGCCAGCAGCTCCCTGGGGCTAGCGGGGTCATTAAGAGAGACCCAGTACTTC.